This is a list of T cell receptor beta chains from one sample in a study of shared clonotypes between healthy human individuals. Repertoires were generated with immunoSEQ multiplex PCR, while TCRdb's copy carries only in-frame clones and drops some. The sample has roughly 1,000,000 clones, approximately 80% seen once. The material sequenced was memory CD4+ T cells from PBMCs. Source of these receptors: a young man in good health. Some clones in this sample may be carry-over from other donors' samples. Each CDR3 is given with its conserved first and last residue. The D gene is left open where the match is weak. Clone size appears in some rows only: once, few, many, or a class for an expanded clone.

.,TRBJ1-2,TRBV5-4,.,TGTGCCAGCAGCTCCCGCGGAGCGGGCTACACCTTC,CASSSRGAGYTF
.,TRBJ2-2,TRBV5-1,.,TGCGCCAGCAGCGATTTCCAGGGGACCGGGGAGCTGTTTTTT,CASSDFQGTGELFF
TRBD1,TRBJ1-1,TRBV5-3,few,TGTGCCAGAAGATACGGACAGGGGAACACTGAAGCTTTCTTT,CARRYGQGNTEAFF
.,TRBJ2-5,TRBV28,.,TGTGCCAGCAGTTTAATTGGGGTGGGGGAGACCCAGTACTTC,CASSLIGVGETQYF
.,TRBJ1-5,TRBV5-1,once,TGCGCCAGCAGCTTGGAGGCAGGGGTGCAGCCCCAGCATTTT,CASSLEAGVQPQHF
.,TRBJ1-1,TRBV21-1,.,TGTGCCAGCAGCAACGGAAAACCGGGACAGCAAGTAGGGAACACTGAAGCTTTCTTT,CASSNGKPGQQVGNTEAFF
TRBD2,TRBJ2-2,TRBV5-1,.,TGCGCCAGCAGCTTAAGACTAGCGGGATATTCGTTGAACACCGGGGAGCTGTTTTTT,CASSLRLAGYSLNTGELFF
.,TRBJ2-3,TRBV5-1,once,TGCGCCAGCAGGGACAGTCCCCCAGATACGCAGTATTTT,CASRDSPPDTQYF
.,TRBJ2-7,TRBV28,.,TGTGCCAGCACCTCCATTCGGGGACCCTACGAGCAGTACTTC,CASTSIRGPYEQYF
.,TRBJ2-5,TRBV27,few,TGTGCCAGCAGTCTAGAGACCCAGTACTTC,CASSLETQYF
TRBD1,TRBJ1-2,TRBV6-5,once,TGTGCCAGCTGGACAGGGAGCTATGGCTACACCTTC,CASWTGSYGYTF
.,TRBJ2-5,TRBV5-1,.,TGCGCCAGCTTCGGGGGCGGTAACCAAGAGACCCAGTACTTC,CASFGGGNQETQYF
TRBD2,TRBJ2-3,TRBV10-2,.,TGCGCCAGCAGGCCAACTAGCGGGAGGTTCACAGATACGCAGTATTTT,CASRPTSGRFTDTQYF
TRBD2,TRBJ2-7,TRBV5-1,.,TGCGCCAGCAGCTTGGGAGCGGGAACCGGCCCCTACGAGCAGTACTTC,CASSLGAGTGPYEQYF
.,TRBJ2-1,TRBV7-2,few,TGTGCCAGCAGCTTAGACTGGAACGATGAGCAGTTCTTC,CASSLDWNDEQFF
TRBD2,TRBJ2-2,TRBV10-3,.,TGTGCAAGTCGGCGGGAGGGGACCGGGGAGCTGTTTTTT,CASRREGTGELFF
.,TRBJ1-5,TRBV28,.,TGTGCCAGCAGTTCTGTTCGCAATCAGCCCCAGCATTTT,CASSSVRNQPQHF